This TCR beta chain was sequenced in a study of T-cell reconstitution after alpha-beta-depleted transplantation in children. Overall study findings and caveats: Counts and diversity of T cells one year after transplant came mostly from newly produced T cells. Several hundred expanded graft clones reportedly gave rise to the alpha-beta T cells present about two months after transplant. Surviving recipient T cells and thymic progenitors underlay high day-60 TCRbeta diversity in some patients.

The TCRbeta library incorporated unique molecular identifiers. One entry per CDR3 protein, called by TCRdb with MiXCR from the PCR reads. The table has roughly 570,000 distinct CDR3 sequences, over 25% seen once. On this clonotype itself: Antigen specificity is unknown.

The receptor was derived from a boy under three years old with Wiskott-Aldrich syndrome, due to receive a stem cell transplant. The sequences come from PBMCs, collected before TCRalphabeta/CD19-depleted stem cell transplant.

CDR3 in DNA: TGTGCCAGCAGTTTATCCGGGATTTCTGCCTACGAGCAGTACTTC. It translates to CASSLSGISAYEQYF. The chain carries TRBV27 and TRBJ2-7; possible D gene TRBD2, 5 bases. The germline V and J ends were trimmed by 0 bases and 2 bases, with 11 bases remaining between them. The V gene's germline CDR1 is MNHEY and CDR2 SMNVEV (reference sequence). The CDR3 totals 15 residues.